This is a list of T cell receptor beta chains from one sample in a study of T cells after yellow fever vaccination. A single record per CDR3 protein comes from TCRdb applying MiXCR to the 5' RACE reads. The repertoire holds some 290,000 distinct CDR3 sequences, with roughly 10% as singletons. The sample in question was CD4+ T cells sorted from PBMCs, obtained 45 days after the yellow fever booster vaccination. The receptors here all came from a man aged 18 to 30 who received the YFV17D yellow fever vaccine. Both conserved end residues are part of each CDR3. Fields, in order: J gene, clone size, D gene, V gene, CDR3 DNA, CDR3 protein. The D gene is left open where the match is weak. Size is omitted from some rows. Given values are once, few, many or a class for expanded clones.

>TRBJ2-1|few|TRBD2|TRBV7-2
TGTGCCAGCAGGATCGGGACTAGCGGGGGAAATGAGCAGTTCTTC
CASRIGTSGGNEQFF
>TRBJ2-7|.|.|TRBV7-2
TGTGCCAGCAGCTTACGGGAAGAATCCTACGAGCAGTACTTC
CASSLREESYEQYF
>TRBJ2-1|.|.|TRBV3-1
TGTGCCAGCAGCCAAGATAGGCGGCAGCTTACCCAAGAGAACCTCAATGAGCAGTTCTTC
CASSQDRRQLTQENLNEQFF
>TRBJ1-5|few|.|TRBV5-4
TGTGCCAGCAGCTTGGCTCCGACTCAGCCCCAGCATTTT
CASSLAPTQPQHF
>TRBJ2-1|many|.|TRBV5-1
TGCGCCAGCAGCAGTGAGGGCCACAGGGGGGGTGGTGAGCAGTTCTTC
CASSSEGHRGGGEQFF
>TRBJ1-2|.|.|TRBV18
TGTGCCAGCTCACCTCGGGACGCTGAGTATGGCTACACCTTC
CASSPRDAEYGYTF
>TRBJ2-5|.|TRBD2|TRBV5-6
TGTGCCAGCAGCTTGGTGGGGGAGGGAGAGACCCAGTACTTC
CASSLVGEGETQYF
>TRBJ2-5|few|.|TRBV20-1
TGCAGTGTGCGGCGAGAGACCCAGTACTTC
CSVRRETQYF
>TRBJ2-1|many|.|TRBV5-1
TGCGCCAGCAGCACGGACAGAGAGCAGTTCTTC
CASSTDREQFF
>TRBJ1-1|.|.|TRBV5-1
TGCGCCAGCAGCTTGATGGGCATTGATGAAGCTTTCTTT
CASSLMGIDEAFF
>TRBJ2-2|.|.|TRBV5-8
TGTGCCAGCAGCTTGGGACAAACGAACACCGGGGAGCTGTTTTTT
CASSLGQTNTGELFF
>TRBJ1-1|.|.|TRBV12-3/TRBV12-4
TGTGCCAGCAGTTTCGGGGGGGCTCTGACTGAAGCTTTCTTT
CASSFGGALTEAFF
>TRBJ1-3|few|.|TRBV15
TGTGCCACCAGCAGAGATACCAACTCAATATCTGGAAACACCATATATTTT
CATSRDTNSISGNTIYF
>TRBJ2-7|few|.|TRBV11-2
TGTGCCAGCAGCTTCGGCAGAAATTACGAGCAGTACTTC
CASSFGRNYEQYF
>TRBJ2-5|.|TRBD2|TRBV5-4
TGTGCCAGCAGCTCTCCTCAAAGCGGGGGTCAAGAGACCCAGTACTTC
CASSSPQSGGQETQYF
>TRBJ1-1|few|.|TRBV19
TGTGCCAGTAGTATAGGTGGGGCAGGCTGGCCGAACACTGAAGCTTTCTTT
CASSIGGAGWPNTEAFF
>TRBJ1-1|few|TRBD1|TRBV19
TGTGCCAGTAGGCGGGACAGGGGGCGAACTGAAGCTTTCTTT
CASRRDRGRTEAFF
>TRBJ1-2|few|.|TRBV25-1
TGTGCCAGCAGTGAATCGTGGGGTAGAGCGCCCACCCTCTATGGCTACACCTTC
CASSESWGRAPTLYGYTF
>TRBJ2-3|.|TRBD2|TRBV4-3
TGCGCCAGCAGCCAAGATCGGGATAGCGGGGCAGATACGCAGTATTTT
CASSQDRDSGADTQYF
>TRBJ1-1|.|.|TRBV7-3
TGTGCCAGCAGCTCCCTCGAGGTAGGATACACTGAAGCTTTCTTT
CASSSLEVGYTEAFF
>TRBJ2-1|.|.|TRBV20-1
TGCAGTGCCCCCCCGGGGAGCTCCCTTCAGCAGTTCTTC
CSAPPGSSLQQFF
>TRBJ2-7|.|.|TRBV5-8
TGTGCCAGCCGGGAGAGGGGATCCTACGAGCAGTACTTC
CASRERGSYEQYF
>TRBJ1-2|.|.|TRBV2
TGTGCCAGCAGCGAAGGGACATCTAACTATGGCTACACCTTC
CASSEGTSNYGYTF
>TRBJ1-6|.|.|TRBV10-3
TGTGCCATCAGTGATGGCCGTCCCCCACCCCTCCACTTT
CAISDGRPPPLHF
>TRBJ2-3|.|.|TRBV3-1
TGTGCCAGCAGCCAAGGCGGGGGCTTTACTAATACGCAGTATTTT
CASSQGGGFTNTQYF
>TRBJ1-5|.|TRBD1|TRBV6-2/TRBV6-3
TGTGCCAGCAGTCGAGATACAGGGGGAGGCAATCAGCCCCAGCATTTT
CASSRDTGGGNQPQHF
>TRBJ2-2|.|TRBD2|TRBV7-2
TGTGCCAGCAGTTCCGGGGGGGACACCGGGGAGCTGTTTTTT
CASSSGGDTGELFF
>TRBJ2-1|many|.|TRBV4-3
TGCGCCAGCAGCCGGTCCCGATTCGATGAGCAGTTCTTC
CASSRSRFDEQFF
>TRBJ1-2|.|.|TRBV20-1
TGCAGTGCTAGAGGGGAAGTGGATGGCTACACCTTC
CSARGEVDGYTF
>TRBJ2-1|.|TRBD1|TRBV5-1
TGCGCCAGCAGCTTCAGGGGGACGCCCCGAACCCATAAAAACAATGAGCAGTTCTTC
CASSFRGTPRTHKNNEQFF
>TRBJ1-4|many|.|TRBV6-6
TGTGCCAGCACTGCTGGCCTACGTAATGAAAAACTGTTTTTT
CASTAGLRNEKLFF
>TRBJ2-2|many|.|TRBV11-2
TGTGCCAGCAGCTTATGGCTAGCTAGCACCGGGGAGCTGTTTTTT
CASSLWLASTGELFF
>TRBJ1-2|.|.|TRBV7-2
TGTGCCAGCAGCCGTCAGAATCCCACATGGGGTGGCTACACCTTC
CASSRQNPTWGGYTF
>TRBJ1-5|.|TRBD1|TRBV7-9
TGTGCCAGCAGCGGCGGTCAGGGGGCGTTTCAGCCCCAGCATTTT
CASSGGQGAFQPQHF
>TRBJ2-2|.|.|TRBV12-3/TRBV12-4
TGTGCCAGTAGCGGCATAGAGGCCGGGGAGCTGTTTTTT
CASSGIEAGELFF
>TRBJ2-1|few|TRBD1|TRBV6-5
TGTGCCAGCAGTTACTCTAGGGGGCTCAATGAGCAGTTCTTC
CASSYSRGLNEQFF
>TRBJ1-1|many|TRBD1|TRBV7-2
TGCGCCAGCAGCCTGGGGGACAGGAGGAACACTGAAGCTTTCTTT
CASSLGDRRNTEAFF